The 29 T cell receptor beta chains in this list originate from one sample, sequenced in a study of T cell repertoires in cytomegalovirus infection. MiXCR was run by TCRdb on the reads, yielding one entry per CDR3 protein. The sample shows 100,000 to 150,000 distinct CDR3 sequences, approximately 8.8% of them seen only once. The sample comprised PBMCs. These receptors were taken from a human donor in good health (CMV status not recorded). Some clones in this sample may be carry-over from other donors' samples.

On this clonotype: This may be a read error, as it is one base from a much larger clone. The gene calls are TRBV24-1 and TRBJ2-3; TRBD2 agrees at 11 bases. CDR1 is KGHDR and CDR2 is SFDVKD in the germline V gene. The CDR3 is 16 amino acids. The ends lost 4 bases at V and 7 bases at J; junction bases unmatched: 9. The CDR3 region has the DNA TGTGCCACCAGTGAACCACTAGCGGGGGAAACAAATACGCAGTATTTT. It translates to CATSEPLAGETNTQYF.

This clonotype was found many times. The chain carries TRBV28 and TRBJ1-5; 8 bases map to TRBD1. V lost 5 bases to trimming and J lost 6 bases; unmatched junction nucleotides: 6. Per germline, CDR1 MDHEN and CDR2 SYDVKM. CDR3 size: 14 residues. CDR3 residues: CASSKDRASQPQHF. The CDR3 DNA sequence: TGTGCCAGCAGTAAGGACAGGGCCAGTCAGCCCCAGCATTTT.

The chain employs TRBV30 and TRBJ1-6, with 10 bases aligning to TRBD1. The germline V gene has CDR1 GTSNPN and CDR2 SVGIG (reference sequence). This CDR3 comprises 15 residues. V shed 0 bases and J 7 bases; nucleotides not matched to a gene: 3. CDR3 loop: CAWSVTTGGNSPLHF. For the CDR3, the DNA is TGTGCCTGGAGTGTCACGACAGGGGGCAATTCACCCCTCCACTTT.

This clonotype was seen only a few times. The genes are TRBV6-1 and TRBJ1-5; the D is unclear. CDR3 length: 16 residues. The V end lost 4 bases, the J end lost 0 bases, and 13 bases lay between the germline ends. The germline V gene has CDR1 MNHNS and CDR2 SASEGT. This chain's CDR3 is CASSVRTPHSNQPQHF. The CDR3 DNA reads TGTGCCAGCAGTGTGCGGACGCCTCATAGCAATCAGCCCCAGCATTTT.

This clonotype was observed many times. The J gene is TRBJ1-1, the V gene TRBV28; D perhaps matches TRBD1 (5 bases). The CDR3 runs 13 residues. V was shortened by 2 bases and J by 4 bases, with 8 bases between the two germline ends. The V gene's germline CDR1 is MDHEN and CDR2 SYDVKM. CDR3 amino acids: CASSLRTGTEAFF. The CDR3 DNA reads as TGTGCCAGCAGTTTACGTACAGGCACTGAAGCTTTCTTT.

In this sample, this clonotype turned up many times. CDR3 in amino acids: CASSAGRTFNSGNTIYF. The DNA for the CDR3 is TGTGCCAGCAGTGCGGGACGGACCTTCAACTCTGGAAACACCATATATTTT. The genes are TRBV28 and TRBJ1-3, with D perhaps TRBD1 (5 bases). The CDR3 has 17 residues. V lost 5 bases and J lost 0, with 17 bases in between. The V gene's germline CDR1 is MDHEN and CDR2 SYDVKM.

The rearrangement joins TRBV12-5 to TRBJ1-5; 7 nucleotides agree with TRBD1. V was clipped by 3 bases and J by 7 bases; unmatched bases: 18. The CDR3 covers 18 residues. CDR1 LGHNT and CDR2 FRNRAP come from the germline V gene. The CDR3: CASGLRRDRQPSIQPQHF. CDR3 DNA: TGTGCTAGTGGTTTACGCCGGGACAGACAACCCTCGATCCAGCCCCAGCATTTT.

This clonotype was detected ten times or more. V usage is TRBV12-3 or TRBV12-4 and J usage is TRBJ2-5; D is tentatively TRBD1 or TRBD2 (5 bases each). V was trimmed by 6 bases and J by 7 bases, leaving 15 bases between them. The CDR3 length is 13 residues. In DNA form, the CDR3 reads TGTGCCAGCAGCCGGGACGGGGACCTGACCCAGTACTTC. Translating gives CASSRDGDLTQYF.

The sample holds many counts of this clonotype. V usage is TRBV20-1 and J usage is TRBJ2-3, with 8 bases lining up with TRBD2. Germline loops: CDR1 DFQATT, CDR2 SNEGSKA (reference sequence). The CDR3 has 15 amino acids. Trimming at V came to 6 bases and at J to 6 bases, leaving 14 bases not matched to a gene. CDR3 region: CSASGAGAAFDTQYF. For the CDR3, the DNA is TGCAGTGCGAGCGGAGCGGGGGCCGCCTTTGATACGCAGTATTTT.

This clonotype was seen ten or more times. CDR3 sequence (DNA): TGTGCCAGCAGCTTATCCCTAGCGGGGGCCCAAGAGACCCAGTACTTC. This encodes CASSLSLAGAQETQYF. The V call is TRBV7-9, the J call TRBJ2-5, with 10 bases that match TRBD2. The CDR3 sequence is 16 residues long. Germline CDR1 and CDR2: SEHNR and FQNEAQ (reference sequence). Trimming at V came to 2 bases and at J to 1 base, leaving 4 bases not matched to a gene.

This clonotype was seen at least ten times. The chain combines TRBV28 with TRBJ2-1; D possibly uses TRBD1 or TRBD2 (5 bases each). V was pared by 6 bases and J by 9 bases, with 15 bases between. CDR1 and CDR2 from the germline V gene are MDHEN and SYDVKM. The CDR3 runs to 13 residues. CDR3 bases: TGTGCCAGCAGCCTTGACGGGGACGGTGAGCAGTTCTTC. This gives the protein CASSLDGDGEQFF.

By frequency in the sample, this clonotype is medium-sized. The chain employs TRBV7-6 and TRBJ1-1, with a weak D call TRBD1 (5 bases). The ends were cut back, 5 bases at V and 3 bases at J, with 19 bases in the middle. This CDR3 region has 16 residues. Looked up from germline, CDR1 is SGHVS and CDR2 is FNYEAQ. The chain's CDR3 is CASSARWGEIDTEAFF. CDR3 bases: TGTGCCAGCAGCGCCCGGTGGGGGGAAATAGACACTGAAGCTTTCTTT. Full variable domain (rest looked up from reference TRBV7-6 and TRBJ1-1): GAGVSQSPRYKVTKRGQDVALRCDPISGHVSLYWYRQALGQGPEFLTYFNYEAQQDKSGLPNDRFSAERPEGSISTLTIQRTEQRDSAMYRCASSARWGEIDTEAFFGQGTRLTVV.

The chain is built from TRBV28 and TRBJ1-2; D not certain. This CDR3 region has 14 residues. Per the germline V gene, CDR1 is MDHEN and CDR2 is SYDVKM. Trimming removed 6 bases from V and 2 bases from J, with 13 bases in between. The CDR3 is CASSPPLQNYGYTF. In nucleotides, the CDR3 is TGTGCCAGCAGCCCCCCGCTACAGAACTATGGCTACACCTTC.

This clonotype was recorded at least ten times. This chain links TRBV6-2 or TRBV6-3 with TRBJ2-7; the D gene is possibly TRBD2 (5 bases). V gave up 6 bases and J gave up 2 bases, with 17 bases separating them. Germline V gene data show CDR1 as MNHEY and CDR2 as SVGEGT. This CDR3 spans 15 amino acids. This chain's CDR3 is CASSSTRSSPYEQYF. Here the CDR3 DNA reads TGTGCCAGCAGCTCTACTAGATCCTCCCCCTACGAGCAGTACTTC.

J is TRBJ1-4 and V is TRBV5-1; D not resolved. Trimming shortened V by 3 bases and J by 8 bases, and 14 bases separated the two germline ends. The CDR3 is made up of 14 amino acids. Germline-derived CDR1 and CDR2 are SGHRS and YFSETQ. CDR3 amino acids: CASSSTDGREKLFF. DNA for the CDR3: TGCGCCAGCAGCTCGACGGACGGCCGCGAAAAACTGTTTTTT.

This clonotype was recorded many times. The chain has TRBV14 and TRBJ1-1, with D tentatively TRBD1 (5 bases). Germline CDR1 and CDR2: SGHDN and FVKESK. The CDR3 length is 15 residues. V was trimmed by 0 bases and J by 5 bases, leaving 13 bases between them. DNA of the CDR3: TGTGCCAGCAGCCAAGACTCCGGGGGATATACTGAAGCTTTCTTT. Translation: CASSQDSGGYTEAFF.

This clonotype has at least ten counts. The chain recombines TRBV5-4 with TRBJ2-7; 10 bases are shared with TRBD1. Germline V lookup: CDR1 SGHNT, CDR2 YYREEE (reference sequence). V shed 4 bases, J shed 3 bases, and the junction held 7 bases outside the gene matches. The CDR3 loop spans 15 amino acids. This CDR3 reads CASSIPGQGIYEQYF. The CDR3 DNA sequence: TGTGCCAGCAGCATACCGGGACAGGGGATCTACGAGCAGTACTTC. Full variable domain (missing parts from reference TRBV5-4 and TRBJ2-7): ETGVTQSPTHLIKTRGQQVTLRCSSQSGHNTVSWYQQALGQGPQFIFQYYREEENGRGNFPPRFSGLQFPNYSSELNVNALELDDSALYLCASSIPGQGIYEQYFGPGTRLTVT.

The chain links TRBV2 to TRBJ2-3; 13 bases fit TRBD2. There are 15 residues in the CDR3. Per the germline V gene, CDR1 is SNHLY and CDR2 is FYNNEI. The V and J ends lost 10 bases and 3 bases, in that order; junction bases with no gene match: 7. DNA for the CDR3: TGTGCCATCTCCGGACTAGCGGGGGTGACAGATACGCAGTATTTT. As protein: CAISGLAGVTDTQYF.

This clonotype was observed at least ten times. In nucleotides, the CDR3 is TGTGCCAGCAGTGGGACCAATCAGCCCCAGCATTTT. It translates to CASSGTNQPQHF. The chain has TRBV28 and TRBJ1-5; TRBD1 might be the D (5 bases). This CDR3 has 12 amino acids. Per the germline V gene, CDR1 is MDHEN and CDR2 is SYDVKM. The germline V and J ends were trimmed by 5 bases and 3 bases, with 5 bases remaining between them.

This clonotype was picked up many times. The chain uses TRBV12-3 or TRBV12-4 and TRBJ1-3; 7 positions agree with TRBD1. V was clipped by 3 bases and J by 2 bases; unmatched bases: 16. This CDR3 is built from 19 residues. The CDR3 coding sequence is TGTGCCAGCAGTTTCTCCCCTTTGATGAGGACAGGTCCTGGAAACACCATATATTTT. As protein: CASSFSPLMRTGPGNTIYF.

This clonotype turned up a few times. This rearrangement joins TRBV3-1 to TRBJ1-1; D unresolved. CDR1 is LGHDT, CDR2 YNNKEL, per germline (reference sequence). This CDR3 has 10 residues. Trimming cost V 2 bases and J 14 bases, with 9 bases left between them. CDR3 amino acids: CASSQRETFF. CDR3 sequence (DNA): TGTGCCAGCAGCCAAAGGGAAACGTTCTTT.

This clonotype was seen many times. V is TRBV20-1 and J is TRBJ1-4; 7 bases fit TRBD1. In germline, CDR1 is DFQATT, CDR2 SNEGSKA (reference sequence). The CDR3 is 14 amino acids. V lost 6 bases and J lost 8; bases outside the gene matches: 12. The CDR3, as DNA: TGCAGTGCAAATGGAGGGGGCCTGGGAGAAAAACTGTTTTTT. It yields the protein CSANGGGLGEKLFF.

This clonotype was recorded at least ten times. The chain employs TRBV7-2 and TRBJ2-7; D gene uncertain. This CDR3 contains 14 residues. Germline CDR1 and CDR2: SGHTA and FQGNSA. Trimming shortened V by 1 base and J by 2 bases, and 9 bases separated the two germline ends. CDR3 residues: CASSLEVSTYEQYF. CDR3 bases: TGTGCCAGCAGCTTAGAGGTATCAACCTACGAGCAGTACTTC.

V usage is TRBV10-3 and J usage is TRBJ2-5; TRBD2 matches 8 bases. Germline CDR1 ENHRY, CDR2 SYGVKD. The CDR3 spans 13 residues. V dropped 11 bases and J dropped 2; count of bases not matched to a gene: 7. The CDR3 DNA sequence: TGTGCCTCGGCAACTAGCGGACAAGAGACCCAGTACTTC. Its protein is CASATSGQETQYF.

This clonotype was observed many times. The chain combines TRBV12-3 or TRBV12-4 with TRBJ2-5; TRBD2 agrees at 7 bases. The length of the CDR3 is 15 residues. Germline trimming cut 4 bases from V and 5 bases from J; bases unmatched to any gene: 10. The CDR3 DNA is TGTGCCAGCAGTTCAGCGGGGCAGGATACCGAGACCCAGTACTTC. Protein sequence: CASSSAGQDTETQYF.

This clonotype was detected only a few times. CDR3 protein: CASSSLNYGYTF. The DNA for the CDR3 is TGTGCCAGCAGCTCTTTGAACTATGGCTACACCTTC. This rearrangement joins TRBV3-1 to TRBJ1-2; D is unresolved. CDR1 and CDR2 from the germline V gene are LGHDT and YNNKEL (reference sequence). This CDR3 contains 12 residues. The ends were cut back, 5 bases at V and 2 bases at J, with 6 bases in the middle.

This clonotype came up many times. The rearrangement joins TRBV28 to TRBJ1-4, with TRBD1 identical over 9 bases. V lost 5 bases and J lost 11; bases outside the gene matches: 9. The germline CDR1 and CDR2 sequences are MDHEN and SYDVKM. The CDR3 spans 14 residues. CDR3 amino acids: CASSTAGQGPKLFF. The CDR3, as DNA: TGTGCCAGCAGTACCGCGGGACAGGGCCCCAAACTGTTTTTT.

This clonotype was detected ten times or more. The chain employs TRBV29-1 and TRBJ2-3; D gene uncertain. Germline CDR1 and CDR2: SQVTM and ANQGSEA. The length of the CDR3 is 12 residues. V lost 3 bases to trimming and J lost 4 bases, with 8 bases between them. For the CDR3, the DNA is TGCAGCGTTGATCACGGCGCAGATACGCAGTATTTT. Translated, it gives CSVDHGADTQYF.

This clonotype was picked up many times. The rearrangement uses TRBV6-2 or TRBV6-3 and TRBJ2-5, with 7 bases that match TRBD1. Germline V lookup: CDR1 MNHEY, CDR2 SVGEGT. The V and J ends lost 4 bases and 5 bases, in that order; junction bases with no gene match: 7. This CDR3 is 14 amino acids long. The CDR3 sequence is CASSSVDREETQYF. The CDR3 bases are TGTGCCAGCAGTTCCGTTGACAGGGAGGAGACCCAGTACTTC.